The rows below give T cell receptor beta chains drawn from one sample of a study of immune evolution from preneoplasia to lung adenocarcinoma. Only in-frame clones appear in the TCRdb table, and some are missing; sequencing was by immunoSEQ multiplex PCR. The sample contains about 900 clones, around 82% of which appear only once. The specimen was FFPE tissue from an adenomatous hyperplasia lung lesion. Every receptor here comes from a person between 55 and 80 years old with lung adenocarcinoma. Both conserved end residues are part of each CDR3. Each record gives: D gene, V gene, clone size, J gene, CDR3 DNA, CDR3 protein. The D gene is left open where the match is weak. The size of a clone is reported for some rows only, either as once, few or many, or as a class for expanded clones.

D: -; V: TRBV4-1; size: once; J: TRBJ2-7; DNA: TGCGCCAGCAGCCGCCTAAACAGCTTGAGCTCCTACGAGCAGTACTTC; CDR3: CASSRLNSLSSYEQYF
D: -; V: TRBV14; size: -; J: TRBJ2-2; DNA: TGTGCCAGCAGCCAAGGCACCCCGAACACCGGGGAGCTGTTTTTT; CDR3: CASSQGTPNTGELFF
D: -; V: TRBV7-7; size: -; J: TRBJ2-2; DNA: TGTGCTAGCAGCTCCGGGACACTGCACACCGGGGAGCTGTTTTTT; CDR3: CASSSGTLHTGELFF
D: TRBD2; V: TRBV4-2; size: -; J: TRBJ2-7; DNA: TGTGCCAGCAGCCAAGATGGTGGGGGGGAGTCCTACGAGCAGTACTTC; CDR3: CASSQDGGGESYEQYF
D: TRBD2; V: TRBV7-9; size: -; J: TRBJ2-1; DNA: TGTGCCAGCAGCCCGACTAGCGGGGTGTTCAATGAGCAGTTCTTC; CDR3: CASSPTSGVFNEQFF
D: TRBD1; V: TRBV29-1; size: -; J: TRBJ1-2; DNA: TGCAGCGTTGTGGTCGACAGGGACGGCTACACCTTC; CDR3: CSVVVDRDGYTF
D: -; V: TRBV7-9; size: -; J: TRBJ2-5; DNA: TGTGCCAGCAGCTTAGCAGGGGCGCAGGGAGAGACCCAGTACTTC; CDR3: CASSLAGAQGETQYF
D: TRBD1; V: TRBV5-1; size: -; J: TRBJ2-3; DNA: TGCGCCAGCAGGACAGGGGGCACAGATACGCAGTATTTT; CDR3: CASRTGGTDTQYF
D: TRBD2; V: TRBV9; size: -; J: TRBJ2-7; DNA: TGTGCCAGCACCCCGGGACTAGCGGGAGGCCCCCTCTACGAGCAGTACTTC; CDR3: CASTPGLAGGPLYEQYF
D: -; V: TRBV27; size: -; J: TRBJ1-1; DNA: TGTGCCAGCAGTCCGCTATACTTAGGGGAGAACACTGAAGCTTTCTTT; CDR3: CASSPLYLGENTEAFF
D: -; V: TRBV6-6; size: -; J: TRBJ1-1; DNA: TGTGCCAGCCTCCGGGGGGACACTGAAGCTTTCTTT; CDR3: CASLRGDTEAFF
D: TRBD2; V: TRBV29-1; size: few; J: TRBJ2-1; DNA: TGCAGCGTTGAACTTAGCGGGTCCTCCTACAATGAGCAGTTCTTC; CDR3: CSVELSGSSYNEQFF
D: -; V: TRBV28; size: few; J: TRBJ2-1; DNA: TGTGCCAGCAGTTCGGAGGGCCGGTCGTATTCCGATGAGCAGTTCTTC; CDR3: CASSSEGRSYSDEQFF
D: TRBD2; V: TRBV25-1; size: -; J: TRBJ2-2; DNA: TGTGCCAGCAGTGAAGCAAGCGGGGGGTTGACCGGGGAGCTGTTTTTT; CDR3: CASSEASGGLTGELFF
D: -; V: TRBV2; size: -; J: TRBJ2-5; DNA: TGTGCCAGCAGTGAAGTTATAGGAGCGATCCAGTACTTC; CDR3: CASSEVIGAIQYF
D: -; V: TRBV4-1; size: -; J: TRBJ2-1; DNA: TGCGCCAGCAGCCCCGGACTAAGCTCCTACAATGAGCAGTTCTTC; CDR3: CASSPGLSSYNEQFF
D: TRBD1; V: TRBV7-6; size: -; J: TRBJ2-6; DNA: TGTGCCAGCAGCAAACCGGGACAGCTCTCTGGGGCCAACGTCCTGACTTTC; CDR3: CASSKPGQLSGANVLTF
D: -; V: TRBV28; size: -; J: TRBJ2-7; DNA: TGTGCCAGCACCACTTTCCCGGACTCTTACGAGCAGTACTTC; CDR3: CASTTFPDSYEQYF
D: TRBD2; V: TRBV4-2; size: once; J: TRBJ2-1; DNA: TGTGCCAGCAGCCAAGGACTAGCGGACTACAATGAGCAGTTCTTC; CDR3: CASSQGLADYNEQFF
D: -; V: TRBV19; size: -; J: TRBJ2-2; DNA: TGTGCCAGTAGTGAGGCACTAGCCGATAAAACAGGGAAGCTGTTTTTT; CDR3: CASSEALADKTGKLFF
D: -; V: TRBV2; size: few; J: TRBJ1-4; DNA: TGTGCCAGCAGTGACAGGGAAAAACTGTTTTTT; CDR3: CASSDREKLFF
D: TRBD1; V: TRBV19; size: -; J: TRBJ1-5; DNA: TGTGCCAGTAGTATAAGAGGGGACAGTGCTAATCAGCCCCAGCATTTT; CDR3: CASSIRGDSANQPQHF
D: TRBD1; V: TRBV4-1; size: -; J: TRBJ1-3; DNA: TGCGCCAGCAGCCAAGACCCCGGGACAGGCACTTCGGGAAACACCATATATTTT; CDR3: CASSQDPGTGTSGNTIYF
D: TRBD1; V: TRBV5-4; size: -; J: TRBJ1-1; DNA: TGTGCCAGCAGCTTGGGTTGGGGACAGGGCGGGGCTTTCTTT; CDR3: CASSLGWGQGGAFF
D: -; V: TRBV6-6; size: -; J: TRBJ1-4; DNA: TGTGCCAGCAGTTATGGGGGCGGTGGTGAAAAACTGTTTTTT; CDR3: CASSYGGGGEKLFF
D: -; V: TRBV18; size: few; J: TRBJ2-3; DNA: TGTGCCAGCTCAATCTCGGACGGAGCGAATACGCAGTATTTT; CDR3: CASSISDGANTQYF
D: -; V: TRBV19; size: -; J: TRBJ1-5; DNA: TGTGCCAGTAGTGAAACCCAAAATCAGCCCCAGCATTTT; CDR3: CASSETQNQPQHF
D: -; V: TRBV20-1; size: -; J: TRBJ1-1; DNA: TGCAGTGCTTCTAAAGGGACTGAAGCTTTCTTT; CDR3: CSASKGTEAFF
D: TRBD2; V: TRBV9; size: -; J: TRBJ2-2; DNA: TGTGCCAGCAGCGTAGGCGGGGGGGCCTACACCGGGGAGCTGTTTTTT; CDR3: CASSVGGGAYTGELFF
D: -; V: TRBV4-1; size: -; J: TRBJ2-2; DNA: TGCGCCAGCAGCCTGGGCCTGAACACCGGGGAGCTGTTTTTT; CDR3: CASSLGLNTGELFF
D: TRBD1; V: TRBV9; size: once; J: TRBJ2-6; DNA: TGTGCCAGCAGCTCTCGGGACAGGGTGACAGGGGCCAACGTCCTGACTTTC; CDR3: CASSSRDRVTGANVLTF
D: -; V: TRBV19; size: -; J: TRBJ1-1; DNA: TGTGCCAGTAGTACCCCCGGACATAGGAACACTGAAGCTTTCTTT; CDR3: CASSTPGHRNTEAFF
D: TRBD2; V: TRBV28; size: -; J: TRBJ2-5; DNA: TGTGCCAGCAGTTCCCCCTTTTTGAGGGAGGGCCGTGGAGAGACCCAGTACTTC; CDR3: CASSSPFLREGRGETQYF
D: -; V: TRBV5-1; size: -; J: TRBJ2-7; DNA: TGCTCCAGCAGCTTGGCCGTGGGAAACTACGAGCAGTACTTC; CDR3: CSSSLAVGNYEQYF
D: -; V: TRBV25-1; size: -; J: TRBJ2-1; DNA: TGTGCCAGCAGTGAATTAAGGTCGGGAGCAAACAATGAGCAGTTCTTC; CDR3: CASSELRSGANNEQFF
D: TRBD1; V: TRBV4-1; size: -; J: TRBJ1-1; DNA: TGCGCCAGCAGCCAAGGAGTCAGGGGGAATTCTGAAGCTTTCTTT; CDR3: CASSQGVRGNSEAFF
D: -; V: TRBV5-8; size: -; J: TRBJ2-2; DNA: TGTGCCAGCGTCCAACGGATTTCGAACACCGGGGAGCTGTTTTTT; CDR3: CASVQRISNTGELFF
D: -; V: TRBV18; size: few; J: TRBJ1-1; DNA: TGTGCCAGCTCACCACTAGCTTTGGCGGATACGAACACTGAAGCTTTCTTT; CDR3: CASSPLALADTNTEAFF
D: -; V: TRBV19; size: once; J: TRBJ1-2; DNA: TGTGCCAGTAGTGAGGAGATTAACTATGGCTACACCTTC; CDR3: CASSEEINYGYTF
D: TRBD1; V: TRBV10-2; size: -; J: TRBJ2-5; DNA: TGCGCCAGCAGGGGACAGTCCTGGGAGACCCAGTACTTC; CDR3: CASRGQSWETQYF
D: -; V: TRBV28; size: -; J: TRBJ1-5; DNA: TGTGCCAGCAGCCCAAGAAGGTTGGGGCCCCAGCATTTT; CDR3: CASSPRRLGPQHF
D: TRBD1; V: TRBV27; size: -; J: TRBJ2-7; DNA: TGTGCCAGCAGACCACATCCACAGGGGGTGATCGATGAGCAGTACTTC; CDR3: CASRPHPQGVIDEQYF
D: -; V: TRBV9; size: -; J: TRBJ2-7; DNA: TGTGCCAGCAGCGCCAACACACGGACTAATGAGCAGTACTTC; CDR3: CASSANTRTNEQYF
D: TRBD1; V: TRBV10-3; size: -; J: TRBJ1-6; DNA: TGTGCCATCACCGAGGGGGCACCATCCCCCCTCCACTTT; CDR3: CAITEGAPSPLHF